These 4 T cell receptor beta chains came from one sample sequenced in a study of blood T cell repertoires in COVID-19. Profiling relied on immunoSEQ multiplex PCR, and the TCRdb table lists in-frame clones only, not all of them. The sample lists 200,000 to 250,000 clones, 84% occurring once. Material: PBMCs or T cells enriched from blood (not recorded which). The origin of the receptors is a man in his 60s who had recovered from COVID-19.

The rearrangement joins TRBV5-8 to TRBJ1-4, with 9 positions matching TRBD1. The length of the CDR3 is 15 residues. Unmatched junction bases numbered 11, after V lost 7 bases and J lost 7 bases. The germline gives CDR1 SGHTS, CDR2 YDEGEE. CDR3 in amino acids: CASGRTGAAGEKLFF. The CDR3 region has the DNA TGTGCCAGCGGTAGGACAGGGGCAGCTGGTGAAAAACTGTTTTTT.

This clone was observed a few times. V gene TRBV2 combines with J gene TRBJ2-2, with 12 bases lining up with TRBD2. Trimming took 5 bases from V and 6 from J; bases not matched to a gene: 7. The CDR3 has 16 amino acids. Germline values: CDR1 SNHLY, CDR2 FYNNEI. The CDR3 DNA sequence: TGTGCCAGCAGTCCTAGCGGGGGGGCGTCTTCCGGGGAGCTGTTTTTT. This translates into CASSPSGGASSGELFF.

This chain connects TRBV19 to TRBJ1-3; D remains ambiguous. CDR3 length: 15 amino acids. The ends were cut back, 1 base at V and 0 bases at J, with 7 bases in the middle. Germline lookup yields CDR1 LNHDA and CDR2 SQIVND (reference sequence). CDR3 sequence: CASSIAPISGNTIYF. Here the CDR3 DNA reads TGTGCCAGTAGTATAGCCCCTATCTCTGGAAACACCATATATTTT. The full variable domain, completed using reference TRBV19 and TRBJ1-3, is DGGITQSPKYLFRKEGQNVTLSCEQNLNHDAMYWYRQDPGQGLRLIYYSQIVNDFQKGDIAEGYSVSREKKESFPLTVTSAQKNPTAFYLCASSIAPISGNTIYFGEGSWLTVV.

The chain couples TRBV6-5 to TRBJ1-2; a weak D match, TRBD1 (5 bases). Trimming took off 8 bases at V and 4 bases at J, with 8 bases between the two ends. The CDR3 loop spans 11 amino acids. The germline V gene has CDR1 MNHEY and CDR2 SVGAGI. CDR3 DNA: TGTGCCAGCGGGGGGGGCTATGGCTACACCTTC. Residues: CASGGGYGYTF.